This T cell receptor beta chain comes out of a study of T cells after somatic rescue of genetic block. This CDR3 comprises 14 residues. Trimming took 3 bases from V and 3 from J, leaving 11 bases between them. The V gene's germline CDR1 is SGHTA and CDR2 FQGTGA. TCRdb's table, derived via immunoSEQ multiplex PCR, lists solely in-frame clones and lacks some. Of around 70,000 clones in the sample, 92% were seen once. This TCR was recovered from a man in his forties or fifties. The sequencing sample was made of peripheral blood mononuclear cells (PBMCs). The chain couples TRBV7-3 to TRBJ1-1; the D is unclear. As DNA, the CDR3 is TGTGCCAGCAGCTTTTCGGGCTCAGACACTGAAGCTTTCTTT. Amino acid sequence: CASSFSGSDTEAFF.